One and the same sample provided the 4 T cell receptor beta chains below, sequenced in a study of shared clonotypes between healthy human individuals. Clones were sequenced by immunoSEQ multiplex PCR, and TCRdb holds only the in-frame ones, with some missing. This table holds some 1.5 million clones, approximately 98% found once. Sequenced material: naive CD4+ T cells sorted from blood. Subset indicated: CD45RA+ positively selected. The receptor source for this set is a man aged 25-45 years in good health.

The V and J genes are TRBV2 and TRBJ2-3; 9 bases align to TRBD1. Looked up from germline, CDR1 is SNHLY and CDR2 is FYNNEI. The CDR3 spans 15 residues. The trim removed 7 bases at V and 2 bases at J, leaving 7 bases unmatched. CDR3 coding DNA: TGTGCCAGCACCCTACAGGGGGCCCTCACAGATACGCAGTATTTT. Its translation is CASTLQGALTDTQYF.

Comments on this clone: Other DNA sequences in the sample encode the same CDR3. CDR3 in amino acids: CASSLGSYNEQFF. DNA of the CDR3: TGCGCCAGCAGCTTAGGAAGCTACAATGAGCAGTTCTTC. J is TRBJ2-1 and V is TRBV5-1, with no clear D. With 2 bases removed from V and 3 bases from J, the gap between germline ends came to 6 bases. Germline assignment: CDR1 SGHRS and CDR2 YFSETQ. The CDR3 loop spans 13 amino acids.

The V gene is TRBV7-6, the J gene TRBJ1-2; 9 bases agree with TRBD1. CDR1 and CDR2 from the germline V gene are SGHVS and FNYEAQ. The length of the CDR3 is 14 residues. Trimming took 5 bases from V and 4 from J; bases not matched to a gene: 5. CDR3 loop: CASSLGTGTYGYTF. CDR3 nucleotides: TGTGCCAGCAGCCTTGGGACAGGGACCTATGGCTACACCTTC.

The CDR3 DNA sequence: TGTGCCAGTAGTATAGTTCAATTGGTGGGGTCTCAGCCCCAGCATTTT. This codes for CASSIVQLVGSQPQHF. The chain is built from TRBV19 and TRBJ1-5; D not certain. There are 16 residues in the CDR3. Germline loops: CDR1 LNHDA, CDR2 SQIVND (reference sequence). Deletions cut 1 base from V and 6 bases from J, with 16 bases between.